The 7 T cell receptor beta chains below were found in one sample sequenced in a study of blood T cells in healthy people across ages. Then a second PCR, running about 7 to 11 cycles, was carried out with a sample-barcoded 5' primer and a J-beta primer mix. TCRdb redid the calling of the 5' RACE reads with MiXCR, one entry per CDR3 protein. The table lists 1,800,000 or so distinct CDR3 sequences, 39% of them singletons. Material for sequencing was blood. The receptors here all came from a human donor in good health.

V and J are TRBV24-1 and TRBJ1-2, with TRBD1 identical over 7 bases. With V trimmed by 4 bases and J by 7 bases, 2 bases remained unmatched. CDR3 length: 12 amino acids. Germline loops: CDR1 KGHDR, CDR2 SFDVKD. CDR3 nucleotide sequence: TGTGCCACCAGTGACTACAGGGGTGGCTACACCTTC. It translates to CATSDYRGGYTF.

This clonotype has more than one count but fewer than ten. This sequence joins TRBV20-1 and TRBJ1-2, with 7 bases fitting TRBD1. V gave up 6 bases and J gave up 2 bases; unmatched junction bases: 9. Germline CDR1 is DFQATT and CDR2 is SNEGSKA (reference sequence). There are 14 residues in the CDR3. As DNA, the CDR3 is TGCAGTGCGATAGAGAGGGGGCGCAACTATGGCTACACCTTC. The encoded protein is CSAIERGRNYGYTF.

The chain combines TRBV10-3 with TRBJ2-7; TRBD1 might be the D (7 bases). Between the trimmed V and J ends, which lost 5 bases and 1 base, there was a span of 15 bases. This CDR3 contains 15 residues. Germline loops: CDR1 ENHRY, CDR2 SYGVKD. The CDR3 DNA follows: TGTGCCATCAGTTCCCCGGGGGACAGTTCCTACGAGCAGTACTTC. Translating gives CAISSPGDSSYEQYF.

This clonotype was seen only a few times. The chain uses TRBV5-5 and TRBJ1-5; unclear D gene. CDR1 SGHKS and CDR2 YYEKEE come from the germline V gene (reference sequence). The length of the CDR3 is 13 residues. V gave up 0 bases and J gave up 6 bases, with 7 bases separating them. DNA for the CDR3: TGTGCCAGCAGCTTGGTGGCCAGTCAGCCCCAGCATTTT. Protein: CASSLVASQPQHF.

This clonotype has just a few counts. The genes are TRBV10-3 and TRBJ2-5; D is undetermined. The length of the CDR3 is 13 residues. V was cut by 6 bases and J by 0 bases, with 8 bases left in between. In germline, CDR1 is ENHRY, CDR2 SYGVKD. Here the CDR3 DNA reads TGTGCCATCAGCCGGACGTACCAAGAGACCCAGTACTTC. This codes for CAISRTYQETQYF.

The chain joins TRBV19 to TRBJ2-1; D unresolved. This CDR3 region has 15 residues. Germline CDR1 reads LNHDA; CDR2 reads SQIVND (reference sequence). With 3 bases removed from V and 9 bases from J, the gap between germline ends came to 18 bases. The DNA of the CDR3 is TGTGCCAGTAGTATTATAATCGAAGGGTTTGGTGAGCAGTTCTTC. Translated, it gives CASSIIIEGFGEQFF.

In its sample, this clonotype was seen many times. The rearrangement links TRBV28 to TRBJ2-4; 7 bases map to TRBD1. This CDR3 is built from 19 residues. The ends lost 10 bases at V and 0 bases at J; junction bases unmatched: 21. Germline CDR1 and CDR2: MDHEN and SYDVKM. CDR3 amino acids: CATSKHTGAPDLAKNIQYF. The CDR3 nucleotides are TGTGCCACCTCGAAACATACAGGGGCTCCCGACCTAGCCAAAAACATTCAGTACTTC. The full variable domain, with the rest looked up from reference TRBV28 and TRBJ2-4, is DVKVTQSSRYLVKRTGEKVFLECVQDMDHENMFWYRQDPGLGLRLIYFSYDVKMKEKGDIPEGYSVSREKKERFSLILESASTNQTSMYLCATSKHTGAPDLAKNIQYFGAGTRLSVL.